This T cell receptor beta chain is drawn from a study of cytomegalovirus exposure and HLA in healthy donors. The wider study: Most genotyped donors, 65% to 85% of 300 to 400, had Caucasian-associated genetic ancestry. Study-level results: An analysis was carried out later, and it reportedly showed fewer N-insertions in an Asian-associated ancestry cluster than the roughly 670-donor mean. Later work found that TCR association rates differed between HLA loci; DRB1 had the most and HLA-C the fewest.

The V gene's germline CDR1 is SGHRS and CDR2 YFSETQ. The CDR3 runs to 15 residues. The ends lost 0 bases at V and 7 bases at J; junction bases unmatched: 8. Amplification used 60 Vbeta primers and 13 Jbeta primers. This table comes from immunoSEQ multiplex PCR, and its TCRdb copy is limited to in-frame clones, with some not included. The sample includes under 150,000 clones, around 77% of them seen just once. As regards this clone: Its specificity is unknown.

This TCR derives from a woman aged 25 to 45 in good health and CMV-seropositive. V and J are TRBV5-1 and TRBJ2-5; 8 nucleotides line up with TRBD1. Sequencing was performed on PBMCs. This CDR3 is CASSLEDRALRTQYF. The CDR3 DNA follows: TGCGCCAGCAGCTTGGAGGACAGGGCCTTGCGGACCCAGTACTTC.